A single sample gave rise to the 18 T cell receptor beta chains below, sequenced in a study of regulatory T cells in long-lasting Graves disease. Construction of TCR beta libraries relied on iRepertoire HTBI primers and on Arm-PCR targeting CDR3 regions. Via MiXCR, TCRdb re-called the multiplex PCR reads, giving one row per CDR3 protein. The sample yields almost 450,000 distinct CDR3 sequences, about 16% seen once. Described time point: newly diagnosed GD, antithyroid drugs for less than 3 months. Generation of the TCR library employed RNA extracted from PBMCs. These data were also filed under a second study, of T cells in Graves' hyperthyroidism and ophthalmopathy.

Specimen: peripheral blood mononuclear cells (PBMCs), collected at new diagnosis, from a patient treated with antithyroid drugs. All receptors come from a woman in her 30s with Graves disease.

This clonotype appeared many times. J is TRBJ1-2 and V is TRBV3-1; D perhaps matches TRBD1 (6 bases). Germline CDR1 LGHDT, CDR2 YNNKEL (reference sequence). The V and J ends lost 7 bases and 7 bases respectively, with 13 bases between them. The CDR3 contains 12 residues. CDR3 in amino acids: CASTEGHGGYTF. CDR3 sequence (DNA): TGTGCCAGCACCGAGGGACACGGTGGCTACACCTTC.

This clonotype was detected only a few times. A much larger clone differs from this one at a single base, so this may be a read error. The chain combines TRBV25-1 with TRBJ2-5; D ambiguous. Germline values: CDR1 MGHDK, CDR2 SYGVNS. V lost 4 bases and J 3 bases, leaving 15 bases between the germline ends. The CDR3 length is 15 residues. The CDR3 nucleotides read TGTGCCAGCAGTGGTCCATCCTCCCCAGAAGAGACCCAGTACTTC. This gives the protein CASSGPSSPEETQYF.

This clonotype has a count of ten or more. V and J are TRBV28 and TRBJ1-1; TRBD1 aligns across 7 bases. Germline CDR1 MDHEN, CDR2 SYDVKM. This CDR3 has 17 amino acids. The trim removed 5 bases at V and 1 base at J, leaving 13 bases unmatched. The CDR3 DNA follows: TGTGCCAGCAGTCCTGGGGGGAGGGGGCGAACGAACACTGAAGCTTTCTTT. Protein: CASSPGGRGRTNTEAFF.

In this sample, this clonotype turned up many times. The CDR3: CASRRTGVAYEQYF. Written as DNA, the CDR3 is TGTGCCAGCAGAAGGACAGGGGTCGCCTACGAGCAGTACTTC. This rearrangement joins TRBV28 to TRBJ2-7, with 9 bases matching TRBD1. V was clipped by 6 bases and J by 2 bases; unmatched bases: 5. This CDR3 spans 14 amino acids. Germline CDR1 is MDHEN and CDR2 is SYDVKM.

This clonotype was detected only once. V gene TRBV5-5 combines with J gene TRBJ2-5; TRBD2 aligns across 9 bases. Trimming cost V 2 bases and J 9 bases; bases outside gene matches: 8. The CDR3 is made up of 14 amino acids. The germline gives CDR1 SGHKS, CDR2 YYEKEE (reference sequence). CDR3 sequence: CASSLSSGGRAQYF. The CDR3 nucleotides are TGTGCCAGCAGCTTAAGTAGCGGGGGCCGGGCCCAGTACTTC.

The chain recombines TRBV19 with TRBJ2-1; a possible D gene is TRBD1 (5 bases). Trimming pared 3 bases from V and 1 base from J, leaving 10 bases between. Germline CDR1 LNHDA, CDR2 SQIVND (reference sequence). This CDR3 is 15 amino acids long. This chain's CDR3 is CASSISGQSYNEQFF. For the CDR3, the DNA is TGTGCCAGTAGTATTTCAGGGCAGTCCTACAATGAGCAGTTCTTC. The full variable domain, its missing parts supplied by reference TRBV19 and TRBJ2-1, is DGGITQSPKYLFRKEGQNVTLSCEQNLNHDAMYWYRQDPGQGLRLIYYSQIVNDFQKGDIAEGYSVSREKKESFPLTVTSAQKNPTAFYLCASSISGQSYNEQFFGPGTRLTVL.

This clonotype was picked up a small number of times. The chain couples TRBV14 to TRBJ2-5, with TRBD1 matching over 11 bases. CDR3 length: 15 amino acids. Looked up from germline, CDR1 is SGHDN and CDR2 is FVKESK. V dropped 4 bases and J dropped 5; count of bases not matched to a gene: 6. The CDR3 protein is CASSPRDRGTETQYF. DNA of the CDR3: TGTGCCAGCAGCCCGCGGGACAGGGGGACGGAGACCCAGTACTTC.

This clonotype was seen repeatedly, ten times or more. This chain links TRBV3-1 with TRBJ2-1; TRBD1 is a possible D gene (6 bases). Germline CDR1 reads LGHDT; CDR2 reads YNNKEL (reference sequence). The V gene lost 4 bases and the J gene lost 2 bases, with 15 bases spanning the gap. The CDR3 loop spans 16 amino acids. The CDR3 protein is CASSLRGGATYNEQFF. The CDR3 DNA reads as TGTGCCAGCAGCCTCAGAGGGGGAGCGACCTACAATGAGCAGTTCTTC.

This clonotype was found many times. V and J are TRBV6-1 and TRBJ1-2; 9 bases fit TRBD1. The CDR3 has 14 residues. With 6 bases clipped from V and 7 bases from J, the junction kept 9 bases outside the gene matches. The V gene's germline CDR1 is MNHNS and CDR2 SASEGT. CDR3 DNA sequence: TGTGCCAGCAGAAAGGAGGACAGGGGTAGTGGCTACACCTTC. It is translated as CASRKEDRGSGYTF.

V and J are TRBV12-3 or TRBV12-4 and TRBJ1-1, with TRBD1 matching over 11 bases. Trimming at V came to 9 bases and at J to 4 bases, leaving 13 bases not matched to a gene. CDR3 length: 16 amino acids. Here the CDR3 reads CASMSWTGGFGTEAFF. DNA of the CDR3: TGTGCCAGTATGTCGTGGACAGGGGGCTTCGGCACTGAAGCTTTCTTT.

There are many counts of this clonotype. The V and J genes are TRBV15 and TRBJ1-4, with 7 bases fitting TRBD1. Germline V gene lookup returns CDR1 LNHNV and CDR2 YYDKDF (reference sequence). The ends lost 2 bases at V and 5 bases at J; junction bases unmatched: 5. This CDR3 contains 15 residues. The CDR3 spells CATSRYRGKNEKLFF. For the CDR3, the DNA is TGTGCCACCAGCAGATACAGGGGAAAGAATGAAAAACTGTTTTTT.

This clonotype was seen a handful of times. The chain combines TRBV29-1 with TRBJ1-3; TRBD1 agrees at 7 bases. Trimming removed 8 bases from V and 0 bases from J; junction bases left unmatched: 7. The CDR3 sequence is 14 residues long. The germline gives CDR1 SQVTM, CDR2 ANQGSEA. The CDR3 DNA follows: TGCAGCCAACCTCGGACAGGCTCTGGAAACACCATATATTTT. This sequence encodes CSQPRTGSGNTIYF. Full variable domain (outside the CDR3, taken from reference TRBV29-1 and TRBJ1-3): SAVISQKPSRDICQRGTSLTIQCQVDSQVTMMFWYRQQPGQSLTLIATANQGSEATYESGFVIDKFPISRPNLTFSTLTVSNMSPEDSSIYLCSQPRTGSGNTIYFGEGSWLTVV.

This clonotype was seen repeatedly, ten times or more. The chain links TRBV2 to TRBJ2-1, with 9 bases lining up with TRBD2. Per germline, CDR1 SNHLY and CDR2 FYNNEI. The CDR3 length is 16 residues. Germline trimming cut 4 bases from V and 6 bases from J; bases unmatched to any gene: 10. The CDR3 DNA reads as TGTGCCAGCAGTGGGGTCTTTTTACTAGCGGGCAATGAGCAGTTCTTC. This codes for CASSGVFLLAGNEQFF.

In its sample, this clonotype was seen many times. J is TRBJ2-5 and V is TRBV28; D remains unclear. The ends were cut back, 3 bases at V and 2 bases at J, with 13 bases in the middle. The CDR3 loop spans 15 amino acids. In germline, CDR1 is MDHEN, CDR2 SYDVKM. For the CDR3, the DNA is TGTGCCAGCAGTTTCCCCCTTGACGCACAAGAGACCCAGTACTTC. This translates into CASSFPLDAQETQYF.

The chain employs TRBV28 and TRBJ2-2; 10 bases align to TRBD2. Per germline, CDR1 MDHEN and CDR2 SYDVKM. CDR3 size: 13 residues. The ends lost 8 bases at V and 7 bases at J; junction bases unmatched: 4. The CDR3: CASLAGADGELFF. The CDR3 DNA sequence: TGTGCCAGCCTAGCGGGAGCAGACGGGGAGCTGTTTTTT.

This clonotype was observed at least ten times. V is TRBV5-5 and J is TRBJ2-7, with TRBD1 matching over 10 bases. This CDR3 has 17 residues. The germline CDR1 and CDR2 sequences are SGHKS and YYEKEE (reference sequence). V lost 4 bases to trimming and J lost 4 bases; unmatched junction nucleotides: 14. The CDR3 DNA follows: TGTGCCAGCAGCCCCAAATGGCCCGGGACAGGGGAATACGAGCAGTACTTC. Its translation: CASSPKWPGTGEYEQYF.

This clonotype was observed a few times. The V call is TRBV4-1, the J call TRBJ1-6; 9 nucleotides match TRBD1. Germline CDR1 is MGHRA and CDR2 is YSYEKL. Trimming cost V 5 bases and J 9 bases; bases outside gene matches: 11. The CDR3 runs to 16 residues. The CDR3 loop reads CASSVIQGAFRSPLHF. CDR3 nucleotide sequence: TGCGCCAGCAGCGTAATACAGGGGGCGTTCCGTTCACCCCTCCACTTT.

As to this clonotype: With a much larger clone just one base away, this may be a read error. V and J are TRBV10-3 and TRBJ1-5; D is undetermined. Germline V gene lookup returns CDR1 ENHRY and CDR2 SYGVKD. The CDR3 has 13 residues. The ends were cut back, 3 bases at V and 9 bases at J, with 12 bases in the middle. The CDR3 bases are TGTGCCATCAGTGAAGTTGTCGGAGGGCCCCAGCATTTT. Its protein is CAISEVVGGPQHF.